This T cell receptor beta chain was retrieved from a study of T cell changes during pregnancy in multiple sclerosis. TCRdb's table, derived via immunoSEQ multiplex PCR, lists solely in-frame clones and lacks some. The sample includes approximately 60,000 clones, around 91% of them seen just once. The CDR3 consists of 14 residues. Germline V gives CDR1 SGHAT, CDR2 FQNNGV. Trimming took off 5 bases at V and 4 bases at J, with 14 bases between the two ends. This clonotype originated in a female donor in good health, enrolled as a control in a pregnancy study. The chain is built from TRBV11-2 and TRBJ2-5; D might be TRBD1 (5 bases). Sequences were derived from peripheral blood, sampled in the third trimester of pregnancy. CDR3 sequence: CASSRTRDGETQYF. CDR3 in DNA: TGTGCCAGCAGCCGTACCAGGGATGGAGAGACCCAGTACTTC.